What follows are 30 T cell receptor beta chains derived from one specimen sequenced in a study of blood T cell repertoires in COVID-19. Using immunoSEQ multiplex PCR, the repertoire was profiled, and TCRdb retains in-frame clones only, with some absent. Here the sample spans 150,000 to 200,000 clones, over 65% being singletons. Specimen: peripheral blood. Every receptor here comes from a woman older than 75 with acute or convalescent COVID-19.

This clone was observed a handful of times. V is TRBV6-6 and J is TRBJ2-1, with 13 nucleotides matching TRBD2. The ends lost 6 bases at V and 8 bases at J; junction bases unmatched: 7. Germline loops: CDR1 MNHNY, CDR2 SVGAGI (reference sequence). CDR3 length: 15 amino acids. CDR3 bases: TGTGCCAGCAGGGGGACTAGCGGGATTATGGATGAGCAGTTCTTC. Translating it yields CASRGTSGIMDEQFF.

This clone was seen once. The chain employs TRBV7-9 and TRBJ2-7, with D tentatively TRBD1 (5 bases). V was pared by 0 bases and J by 5 bases, with 8 bases between. This CDR3 is built from 13 residues. Germline-derived CDR1 and CDR2 are SEHNR and FQNEAQ (reference sequence). The CDR3 here is CASSLAGVNEQYF. CDR3 in DNA: TGTGCCAGCAGCTTAGCAGGGGTTAACGAGCAGTACTTC.

The rearrangement links TRBV24-1 to TRBJ2-1; D is undetermined. Looked up from germline, CDR1 is KGHDR and CDR2 is SFDVKD. V lost 6 bases and J 9 bases, leaving 14 bases between the germline ends. This CDR3 has 13 amino acids. In DNA, the CDR3 is TGTGCCACCAGTTTCTCCCTGTTCGGTGAGCAGTTCTTC. Amino acids: CATSFSLFGEQFF.

The chain recombines TRBV7-2 with TRBJ2-3; tentatively, D is TRBD2 (7 bases). Trimming stripped 1 base from V and 7 bases from J, with 18 bases between. The CDR3 has 16 amino acids. Germline CDR1 is SGHTA and CDR2 is FQGNSA. In DNA, the CDR3 is TGTGCCAGCAGCTTAGTCGGCGGGGGCCAGGTGTATACGCAGTATTTT. Translated, it gives CASSLVGGGQVYTQYF.

This clone was detected once. The gene calls are TRBV10-3 and TRBJ2-7; 8 nucleotides agree with TRBD1. The V segment lost 4 bases and the J segment 4 bases; nucleotides outside the gene matches: 6. The CDR3 is 14 amino acids. Germline V gene lookup returns CDR1 ENHRY and CDR2 SYGVKD. CDR3 nucleotide sequence: TGTGCCATCAGTGGCGCAGGGGGCGGATACGAGCAGTACTTC. This translates into CAISGAGGGYEQYF.

This chain connects TRBV20-1 to TRBJ2-7, with TRBD2 identical over 9 bases. Germline lookup yields CDR1 DFQATT and CDR2 SNEGSKA (reference sequence). V lost 3 bases to trimming and J lost 4 bases; unmatched junction nucleotides: 10. This CDR3 spans 15 amino acids. The CDR3, as DNA: TGCAGTGCTAGTTTAAATCAGGGACTAGCTTACGAGCAGTACTTC. It codes for CSASLNQGLAYEQYF.

This clone was counted a few times. This specimen includes other DNA sequences encoding the same CDR3. The chain uses TRBV5-1 and TRBJ2-3; D not certain. This CDR3 spans 15 amino acids. Trimming cost V 0 bases and J 0 bases, with 8 bases left between them. The germline V gene has CDR1 SGHRS and CDR2 YFSETQ. The CDR3 loop reads CASSLVRSSTDTQYF. As DNA, the CDR3 is TGCGCCAGCAGCTTGGTACGGTCAAGCACAGATACGCAGTATTTT.

This chain links TRBV19 with TRBJ2-5; TRBD2 might be the D (6 bases). Trimming stripped 5 bases from V and 5 bases from J, with 15 bases between. Germline values: CDR1 LNHDA, CDR2 SQIVND (reference sequence). The CDR3 consists of 14 residues. CDR3 residues: CASSGRGGWETQYF. The CDR3 DNA reads TGTGCCAGTAGTGGCCGGGGAGGTTGGGAGACCCAGTACTTC.

J is TRBJ2-1 and V is TRBV5-1; 7 positions match TRBD2. After removal of 2 bases from V and 0 bases from J, the junction contained 5 bases not matched to a gene. CDR1 and CDR2 from the germline V gene are SGHRS and YFSETQ. The CDR3 contains 16 residues. The DNA of the CDR3 is TGCGCCAGCAGCTTTTCGGGCGGGAGCTCCTACAATGAGCAGTTCTTC. It translates to CASSFSGGSSYNEQFF.

V is TRBV3-1 (or the pseudogene TRBV3-2) and J is TRBJ1-5, with no clear D. CDR1 and CDR2 from the germline V gene are LGHDT and YNNKEL (reference sequence). The CDR3 spans 12 residues. V was shortened by 1 base and J by 6 bases, with 4 bases between the two germline ends. This chain's CDR3 is CASSQASQPQHF. The CDR3 bases are TGTGCCAGCAGCCAAGCGAGTCAGCCCCAGCATTTT.

This sequence joins TRBV6-5 and TRBJ2-7, with D possibly being TRBD2 (7 bases). V lost 2 bases, J lost 2 bases, and 10 bases lay in between. Germline values: CDR1 MNHEY, CDR2 SVGAGI. The CDR3 loop spans 14 amino acids. This CDR3 is CASSYGGAAYEQYF. The CDR3 DNA follows: TGTGCCAGCAGTTACGGGGGGGCCGCCTACGAGCAGTACTTC.

J is TRBJ2-1 and V is TRBV16; D perhaps matches TRBD1 (6 bases). Germline assignment: CDR1 KGHSY and CDR2 FQNENV. This CDR3 spans 15 amino acids. V lost 5 bases and J 8 bases, leaving 19 bases between the germline ends. The CDR3 is CASSVQYEGDDEQFF. Written as DNA, the CDR3 is TGTGCCAGCAGCGTACAATATGAGGGGGACGATGAGCAGTTCTTC.

The J gene is TRBJ2-2, the V gene TRBV5-1; 10 bases map to TRBD2. The germline CDR1 and CDR2 sequences are SGHRS and YFSETQ. CDR3 length: 16 amino acids. V lost 3 bases to trimming and J lost 9 bases; unmatched junction nucleotides: 11. In DNA, the CDR3 is TGCGCCAGCAGCTCGGCTCTAGCGGGAGAAGGCCGGGAGCTGTTTTTT. Translating gives CASSSALAGEGRELFF.

The chain recombines TRBV27 with TRBJ2-7; the D gene is possibly TRBD2 (5 bases). Germline values: CDR1 MNHEY, CDR2 SMNVEV (reference sequence). CDR3 length equals 14 residues. The ends were cut back, 6 bases at V and 2 bases at J, with 14 bases in the middle. The chain's CDR3 is CASSQAAPPYEQYF. For the CDR3, the DNA is TGTGCCAGCAGCCAAGCGGCACCTCCCTACGAGCAGTACTTC.

V is TRBV5-1 and J is TRBJ2-7; D gene uncertain. V lost 0 bases to trimming and J lost 6 bases, with 16 bases between them. CDR3 size: 15 residues. From germline, CDR1 is SGHRS and CDR2 YFSETQ. CDR3 in amino acids: CASSLARAGYSEQYF. CDR3 DNA: TGCGCCAGCAGCTTGGCCCGAGCAGGCTATTCCGAGCAGTACTTC.

The V call is TRBV30, the J call TRBJ2-7; D is possibly TRBD1 (5 bases). V lost 1 base, J lost 4 bases, and 5 bases lay in between. Germline assignment: CDR1 GTSNPN and CDR2 SVGIG (reference sequence). The length of the CDR3 is 11 residues. The CDR3 is CAWSGQYEQYF. Written as DNA, the CDR3 is TGTGCCTGGAGTGGACAGTACGAGCAGTACTTC.

There are a few counts of this clone. V usage is TRBV27 and J usage is TRBJ2-3; 11 bases are shared with TRBD2. The CDR3 consists of 19 residues. The V and J ends lost 5 bases and 8 bases, in that order; junction bases with no gene match: 21. CDR1 is MNHEY, CDR2 SMNVEV, per germline (reference sequence). DNA for the CDR3: TGTGCCAGCAGTACCATGCTACGGACTAGCGGGCTCCTTCCGGGTACGCAGTATTTT. It specifies CASSTMLRTSGLLPGTQYF.

Only a few counts were recorded for this clone. This chain joins TRBV5-1 and TRBJ1-4; 8 nucleotides align to TRBD1. This CDR3 region has 16 residues. Trimming took 1 base from V and 8 from J; bases not matched to a gene: 10. Germline loops: CDR1 SGHRS, CDR2 YFSETQ. CDR3 coding DNA: TGCGCCAGCAGCTTGCTTGGCAGGGGGCTCGTAGAAAAACTGTTTTTT. As protein: CASSLLGRGLVEKLFF.

The chain links TRBV4-3 to TRBJ2-3, with TRBD2 identical over 13 bases. CDR1 is LGHNA, CDR2 YSLEER, per germline. Trimming removed 2 bases from V and 4 bases from J; junction bases left unmatched: 15. This CDR3 region has 20 residues. CDR3 nucleotide sequence: TGCGCCAGCAGCCAAAGTCGGGGACAGGGACTAGCGGGAAGAGCAGATACGCAGTATTTT. Its protein is CASSQSRGQGLAGRADTQYF.

The V gene is TRBV10-1, the J gene TRBJ1-2, with TRBD1 as a possible D gene (6 bases). The CDR3 sequence is 13 residues long. The ends were cut back, 4 bases at V and 14 bases at J, with 20 bases in the middle. The germline V gene has CDR1 WNHNN and CDR2 SYGVQD (reference sequence). The CDR3 bases are TGCGCCAGCAGTGCCTACAGGGTAGGGGTCAATACCTTC. This sequence encodes CASSAYRVGVNTF.

This clone has at least ten counts. The chain uses TRBV27 and TRBJ1-6; the match to TRBD1 covers 11 bases. This CDR3 has 15 residues. The germline CDR1 and CDR2 sequences are MNHEY and SMNVEV (reference sequence). Trimming at V came to 2 bases and at J to 8 bases, leaving 2 bases not matched to a gene. This chain's CDR3 is CASSLGTGGYSPLHF. CDR3 sequence (DNA): TGTGCCAGCAGTTTAGGGACAGGGGGGTATTCACCCCTCCACTTT.

The chain couples TRBV6-5 to TRBJ2-3; 9 bases line up with TRBD2. The CDR3 has 13 residues. V lost 8 bases and J lost 3; bases outside the gene matches: 3. Germline V gene data show CDR1 as MNHEY and CDR2 as SVGAGI. The CDR3 region is CASGSGSTDTQYF. The CDR3 DNA is TGTGCCAGCGGTAGCGGGAGTACAGATACGCAGTATTTT.

V usage is TRBV5-5 and J usage is TRBJ2-7, with TRBD1 identical over 9 bases. Trimming took 3 bases from V and 6 from J; bases not matched to a gene: 7. Per germline, CDR1 SGHKS and CDR2 YYEKEE (reference sequence). The CDR3 is 14 residues long. This CDR3 reads CASSSGQGGLEQYF. The CDR3 region has the DNA TGTGCCAGCAGCTCGGGACAGGGAGGACTCGAGCAGTACTTC.

The chain has TRBV18 and TRBJ1-1, with D perhaps TRBD1 (5 bases). The germline V gene encodes CDR1 KGHSH and CDR2 LQKENI. The CDR3 runs 13 residues. The V end was cut by 7 bases, the J end by 7 bases, with 16 bases between. DNA for the CDR3: TGTGCCAGCTTCAATCCTCAGGGATTTGAAGCTTTCTTT. Amino acids: CASFNPQGFEAFF.

This chain connects TRBV3-1 (or the pseudogene TRBV3-2) to TRBJ2-2; 9 bases fit TRBD2. Per the germline V gene, CDR1 is LGHDT and CDR2 is YNNKEL (reference sequence). The CDR3 extends over 18 amino acids. The junction had 18 bases not matched to a gene; V was cut back by 7 bases and J by 6 bases. The CDR3: CASTKRLAGRIGAGELFF. In nucleotides, the CDR3 is TGTGCCAGCACCAAACGGCTAGCGGGAAGAATTGGCGCCGGGGAGCTGTTTTTT.

The chain uses TRBV7-2 and TRBJ2-3; D is possibly TRBD1 (5 bases). CDR1 is SGHTA and CDR2 is FQGNSA in the germline V gene. The CDR3 length is 15 residues. V shed 5 bases and J shed 0 bases, with 12 bases lying between them. The CDR3 loop reads CASSTDMLSTDTQYF. The CDR3 bases are TGTGCCAGCAGCACGGACATGCTTAGCACAGATACGCAGTATTTT.

The chain combines TRBV6-6 with TRBJ2-7; D is ambiguous. CDR1 MNHNY and CDR2 SVGAGI come from the germline V gene (reference sequence). The CDR3 runs to 13 residues. The V end lost 6 bases, the J end lost 2 bases, and 11 bases lay between the germline ends. CDR3 protein: CASRSHDTYEQYF. In DNA, the CDR3 is TGTGCCAGCAGATCTCACGACACCTACGAGCAGTACTTC.

There are a few counts of this clone. The chain couples TRBV10-2 to TRBJ2-2; TRBD2 matches 11 bases. The CDR3 sequence is 16 residues long. CDR1 is WSHSY, CDR2 SAAADI, per germline. The trim removed 6 bases at V and 6 bases at J, leaving 9 bases unmatched. CDR3 sequence (DNA): TGCGCCAGCAGCAGAACTAGCGGGAGTAACGCCGGGGAGCTGTTTTTT. It translates to CASSRTSGSNAGELFF.

The chain is built from TRBV14 and TRBJ2-4; TRBD1 might be the D (6 bases). CDR1 SGHDN and CDR2 FVKESK come from the germline V gene. The CDR3 has 14 residues. Trimming left V 4 bases short and J 9 bases short, with 16 bases between. CDR3 DNA sequence: TGTGCCAGCAGCCCCCTTTCCCAAGGGGGCATTCAGTACTTC. Translating it yields CASSPLSQGGIQYF.

There are a few counts of this clone. V is TRBV28 and J is TRBJ1-5, with D possibly TRBD1 on 6 matching bases. The V gene lost 7 bases and the J gene lost 1 base, with 8 bases spanning the gap. CDR3 length: 13 residues. The germline CDR1 and CDR2 sequences are MDHEN and SYDVKM. The CDR3 is CASNDRSNQPQHF. DNA of the CDR3: TGTGCCAGCAATGACAGGAGCAATCAGCCCCAGCATTTT.